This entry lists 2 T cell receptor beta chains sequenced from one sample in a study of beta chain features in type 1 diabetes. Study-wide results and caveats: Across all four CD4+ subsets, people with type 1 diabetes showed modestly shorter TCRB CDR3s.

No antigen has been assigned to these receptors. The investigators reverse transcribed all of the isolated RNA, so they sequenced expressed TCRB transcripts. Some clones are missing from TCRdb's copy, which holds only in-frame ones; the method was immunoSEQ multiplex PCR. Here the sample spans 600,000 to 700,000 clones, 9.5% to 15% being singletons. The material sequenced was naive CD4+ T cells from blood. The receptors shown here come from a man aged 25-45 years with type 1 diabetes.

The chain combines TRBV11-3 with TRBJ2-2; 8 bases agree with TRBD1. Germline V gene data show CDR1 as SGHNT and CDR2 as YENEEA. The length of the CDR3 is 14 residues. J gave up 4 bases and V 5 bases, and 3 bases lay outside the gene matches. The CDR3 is CASSPGQVTGELFF. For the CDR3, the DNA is TGTGCCAGCAGCCCGGGACAGGTCACCGGGGAGCTGTTTTTT.

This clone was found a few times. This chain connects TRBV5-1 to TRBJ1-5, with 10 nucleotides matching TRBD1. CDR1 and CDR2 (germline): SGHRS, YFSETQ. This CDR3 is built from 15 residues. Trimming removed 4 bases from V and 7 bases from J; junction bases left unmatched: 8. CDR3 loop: CASSQTGTGEQPQHF. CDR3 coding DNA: TGCGCCAGCAGCCAAACCGGGACAGGGGAACAGCCCCAGCATTTT.